The sample holds many counts of the clone carrying this T cell receptor (beta chain). This record comes from a study of T cells in Graves' hyperthyroidism and ophthalmopathy. The CDR3 regions of TCR beta were amplified from RNA transcripts. During a first-round RT-PCR of the TCR CDR3, the HTBI primer set was used. Each CDR3 protein is one row after TCRdb ran MiXCR on the multiplex PCR reads. The repertoire has about 600,000 distinct CDR3 sequences, roughly 15% of them found once; the top ten carry 12%. The CDR3 consists of 11 residues. Trimming cost V 10 bases and J 2 bases; bases outside gene matches: 1. Looked up from germline, CDR1 is ENHRY and CDR2 is SYGVKD.

The material sequenced was blood. The TCR was taken from a woman aged 45 to 65 with Graves' ophthalmopathy. This chain joins TRBV10-3 and TRBJ2-5, with TRBD2 matching 7 bases. This chain's CDR3 is CATGGQETQYF. The CDR3 DNA reads as TGTGCCACCGGGGGGCAAGAGACCCAGTACTTC.